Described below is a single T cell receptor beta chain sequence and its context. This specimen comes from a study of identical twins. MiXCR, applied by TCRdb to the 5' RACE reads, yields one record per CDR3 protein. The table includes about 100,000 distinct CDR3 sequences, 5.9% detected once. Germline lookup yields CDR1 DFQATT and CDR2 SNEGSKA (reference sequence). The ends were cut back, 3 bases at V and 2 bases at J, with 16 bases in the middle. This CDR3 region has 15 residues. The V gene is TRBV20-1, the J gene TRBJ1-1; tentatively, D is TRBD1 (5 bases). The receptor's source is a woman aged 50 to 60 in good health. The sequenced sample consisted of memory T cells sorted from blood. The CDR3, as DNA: TGCAGTGCTAGGTTATTGAGGGGACCCAACACTGAAGCTTTCTTT. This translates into CSARLLRGPNTEAFF.